This T cell receptor beta chain was documented in a study of T cells in Graves' hyperthyroidism and ophthalmopathy (dated by TCRdb to about 2019). Broadly, across the study: Peripheral blood samples were taken at the time of initial diagnosis, prior to any treatment. A discovery cohort of around 98 patients, about 40 with Graves' ophthalmopathy and 57 with stable Graves' hyperthyroidism, was used to find distinguishing TCR V-J signatures. Whether ophthalmopathy could be predicted prospectively was tested in an independent validation cohort made up of some 20 hyperthyroidism patients plus 17 patients who later progressed to ophthalmopathy. The 95 to 100 discovery patients were randomly divided into training and test sets at a 7:3 ratio. Thyroid tissue and blood T-cell repertoires from several Graves' hyperthyroidism patients were also compared in the study. Following sampling, methimazole starting at 30 mg daily was given to hyperthyroidism patients, and high-dose intravenous methylprednisolone was given to ophthalmopathy patients. According to the paper, TCR Vbeta CDR3 sequencing was carried out on 120 to 150 peripheral blood samples, which came from some 41 ophthalmopathy, around 75 hyperthyroidism and about 17 progressor patients. General conclusions and limits of the study: Blood samples also contained most of the expanded thyroid clonotypes (frequency above 0.001), which suggests that blood repertoires may reflect thyroid immune responses. In validation, progression to ophthalmopathy was predicted by the model with almost 71% sensitivity and 72.22% specificity, a median of 6.5 months before onset. No statistical method was used to fix the sample size in advance, and group allocation was not hidden from the investigators. In cross-validation, a model built on a 13 V-J signature told ophthalmopathy apart from stable hyperthyroidism with over 85% sensitivity and approximately 81% specificity, and in testing the same model reached 80%/75%.

The TCR beta CDR3 regions were amplified from RNA transcripts. For the first round of RT-PCR on the TCR CDR3, the HTBI primer set was used together with the Qiagen OneStep RT-PCR kit. Libraries were constructed in a second round of multiplex PCR, after which size selection and purification were carried out. Sequencing of the libraries was done on an Illumina HiSeq2000 using paired-end 100 bp reads. For the original study's pipeline: SOAPnuke was used to process the raw data, throwing out any read that contained adapters or uncalled bases, had a mean Phred below 15, or lacked an exact constant-primer or identifier match. High-quality paired reads were merged with COPE v1.2.5, and unique nucleotide sequences were defined as clonotypes. MiTCR v1.1 was used to align clonotypes to the IMGT TRBV, TRBD and TRBJ reference segments. The analysis was restricted to V-J combinations with a frequency above 0.0001, which together covered 99% to 99.2% of the repertoires. The TCS score was defined as the ratio of F50 (clonal expansion) to E x V (chaos), calculated using BLOSUM62-based TCRdist between CDR3 peptides within each V-J. Welch's t-statistics and random forest reduced 500 to 550 V-J features to 13, which were used in a naive Bayes classifier (R e1071). TCRdb reprocessed the public reads (quality trimming at Q25 with fastp, clone calling with MiXCR) and kept in-frame beta chains. Merged by CDR3 protein, the rows form single entries marked with the most common genes and DNA. Clone size and V and J calls follow TCRdb, not the original study. The sample table contains about 530,000 distinct CDR3 sequences; only one count was recorded for about 15% of them. Roughly 15% of the sample goes to the ten largest clones.

Remarks on this clonotype: Which antigen it targets is not known. No much larger clone is present one base from it, and per-base qualities are unavailable.

In the ophthalmopathy patients, disease was moderately to severely active, with a Clinical Activity Score of 3 or more, a NOSPECS grade of 4 or more, and a duration of less than 3 months. Patients with uncontrolled infections, other autoimmune diseases, pregnancy or lactation were excluded. Diagnoses were based on clinical symptoms, serum thyroxine and TRAb, thyroid ultrasound and orbital computed tomography. PBMCs were isolated from around 10 ml of fresh peripheral blood by Ficoll-Paque density gradient centrifugation. Total RNA was extracted using Trizol reagent, and RNA quality was assessed on an Agilent 2100 Bioanalyzer. The source of this sequence is a woman younger than 30 with Graves' ophthalmopathy. The sequenced sample consisted of blood.

The nucleotide sequence reads TGTGCCAGCAGCTTGGTCAGAGGTGATTCACCCCTCCACTTT. Translated, this gives CASSLVRGDSPLHF. The V and J segments used are TRBV5-6 and TRBJ1-6; no D gene is confidently identified. The V end loses 0 bases and the J end loses 8 bases, and a stretch of 9 bases separates them. Its CDR3 holds 14 amino acids, cysteine through phenylalanine. Only the CDR3 part of the read is kept: 42 bases, read in frame from the first base. For CDR1 and CDR2, the germline V gene lists SGHDT and YYEEEE.